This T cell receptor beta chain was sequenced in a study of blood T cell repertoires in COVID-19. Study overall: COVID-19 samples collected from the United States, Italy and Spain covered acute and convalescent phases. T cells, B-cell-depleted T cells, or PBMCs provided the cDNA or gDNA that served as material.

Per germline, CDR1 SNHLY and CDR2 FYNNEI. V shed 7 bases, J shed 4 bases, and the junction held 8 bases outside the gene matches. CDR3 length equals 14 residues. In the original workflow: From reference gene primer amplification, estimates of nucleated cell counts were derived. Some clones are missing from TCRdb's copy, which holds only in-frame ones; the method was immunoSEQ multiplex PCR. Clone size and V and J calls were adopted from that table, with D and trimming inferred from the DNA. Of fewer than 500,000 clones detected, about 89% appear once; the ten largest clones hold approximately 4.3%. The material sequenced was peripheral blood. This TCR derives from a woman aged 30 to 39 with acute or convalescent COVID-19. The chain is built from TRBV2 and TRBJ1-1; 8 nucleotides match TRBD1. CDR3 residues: CASTTQGVTTEAFF. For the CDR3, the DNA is TGTGCCAGCACCACACAGGGGGTGACCACTGAAGCTTTCTTT.